The present TCR beta chain was sequenced within a study of shared clonotypes between healthy human individuals (dated by TCRdb to 2020 to 2021). Notes on the research overall: The cohort comprised two women and a few men aged 18 to 49 years. To increase sequencing depth and limit assay-specific biases, different laboratories used diverse techniques to prepare libraries and sequence TCR repertoires. Per donor, leukapheresis produced somewhere between about 0.9 and 9.5 billion PBMCs. For each donor, three plates each were used for CD4 naive and CD4 memory, two plates were used for CD8 naive, and one plate was used for CD8 memory. Blood TCR repertoires of several healthy adults were deeply sequenced to estimate repertoire size and the extent of clonotype sharing between individuals. On the study overall, not on this receptor specifically: Only blood was sampled, and tissue TCR repertoires likely differ from those in blood. Across a handful of donors, approximately 5% of naive CD4, approximately 3.5% of naive CD8, 2.3% of memory CD4, and roughly 0.41% of memory CD8 clonotypes were shared. Because the study included a small number of donors, the genetic and exposure-history diversity represented was limited. Higher generation probabilities were observed for clonotypes shared by all four sorted-subset donors than for non-shared clonotypes. Based on pairwise subsampling, the degree of clonotype sharing among donors was expected to be affected by sequencing depth. Rarefaction of sorted-subset datasets indicated incomplete sequencing despite the large sequencing depth. Naive subsets generally had larger estimated clonotype richness than memory subsets.

V lost 6 bases and J lost 5 bases; the stretch between them is 19 bases long. CDR1 and CDR2, looked up from the germline V gene, are KGHSH and LQKENI. Measured from the cysteine to the phenylalanine, the CDR3 is 15 residues long. Only CDR3 DNA is held: 45 bases, read in frame from base 1. Using the deep immunoSEQ assay, TCR CDR3 regions were amplified from genomic DNA by multiplex PCR. For each cell subset, the extracted genomic DNA was distributed evenly across all wells of several immunoSEQ 96-well plates, and each plate served as one replicate. For sorted subsets, approximately 200 ng of genomic DNA, equivalent to 25,000 to 35,000 T cell genomes, went into each replicate PCR. Purified libraries were measured with a Qubit 3.0 fluorometer, size-checked on a Bioanalyzer 2100, and measured again with the KAPA Library Quantification kit. Each immunoSEQ 96-well plate was sequenced on its own single-read 150-cycle Illumina NextSeq 550 flow cell. The paper's processing steps were these. Because only junctional sequences without quality scores were contained in the immunoSEQ output, filtering matching that applied to full-length reads could not be performed. Sequences were annotated with PyIR, a Python wrapper for IgBLAST v1.9, and V/J genes and CDR3 were assigned using IMGT germline references. Reads were filtered out if the reads had weak V/J assignments (E-value above 1e-6), no CDR3, stop codons, out-of-frame junctions, or ambiguous translated residues. V3J clonotypes were defined as sequences sharing the same inferred V gene, J gene, and CDR3 amino acid sequence. Percentage overlap between repertoires was calculated by dividing the number of shared unique clonotypes by the size of the smaller repertoire. Richness of each repertoire was evaluated using RTK rarefaction, the Chao1 estimator, and Recon v2.1 estimates of unobserved clonotypes. For all TCRbeta clonotypes obtained by the gDNA method from several donors, generation probabilities were computed with OLGA. The source is immuneACCESS, and TCRdb retained only in-frame sequences with V and J called. Part of the clones is not carried over; for the studies checked, unresolved V genes explain less than half of this, and the remainder is unexplained. V, J and clone size reflect that table, while D and trimming were determined from the DNA. The table for this sample lists around 700,000 clones; approximately 90% of them were counted only once. The leading ten clones occupy nearly 25% of the sample.

A remark on this clone: What this receptor recognizes is not known. No base quality values were provided; no much bigger clone lies one nucleotide off.

CD8 naive samples were obtained by positive selection for CCR7 among CD45RO-negative cells, yielding a CD45RA+CCR7+ population from which TemRA cells were excluded. The donors were healthy, HIV-negative adults who had no recently reported acute infections or vaccinations. Every donor was a Caucasian adult living in Nashville, Tennessee, USA. After blood collection by leukapheresis, PBMCs were isolated using Ficoll-Histopaque density gradient centrifugation and then cryopreserved in the vapor phase of liquid nitrogen. Analytical flow cytometry was used to check the purity and quantity of every magnetically sorted T cell population. Genomic DNA was isolated from each sorted fraction and quantified by UV absorbance on a Nanodrop 2000c.

Sequencing was performed on naive CD8+ T cells sorted from blood. The sample's cell subset or site, from its label and the paper: CD45RA+CCR7+. The sequence was obtained from a man between 25 and 39 years old in good health. In this chain, TRBV18 is recombined with TRBJ2-5, with TRBD1 as a weak D call on 6 bases. The CDR3 here reads CASSDTGIEPETQYF. The nucleotide sequence is TGTGCCAGCTCTGACACAGGGATCGAGCCCGAGACCCAGTACTTC.